This T cell receptor beta chain was identified during a study of metastatic and nonmetastatic thyroid tumors. For the study at large: Repertoires of blood and of tissue (tumor or nodule) from malignant and benign thyroid patients were compared.

Germline-derived CDR1 and CDR2 are MDHEN and SYDVKM. The CDR3 extends over 17 amino acids. Trimming took 6 bases from V and 3 from J; bases not matched to a gene: 11. There were no patients who had received any treatment before thyroid surgery. Under the authors' procedure: Building a distant-metastasis classifier for papillary thyroid cancer drew on CDR3 differences across clinicopathological groups. TCRdb reassembled clones from the PCR reads with MiXCR. These V and J calls derive from TCRdb rather than the authors' analysis. Of just under 20,000 clones detected, approximately 22% appear once; the ten largest clones hold about 8.6%. Study-level findings and limits: Benign nodules reportedly had significantly lower TCR beta diversity than malignant thyroid tumors in blood and tumor.

A note on this clone: The antigen is unknown. Other DNA sequences in this specimen translate into the identical CDR3.

Sequenced material: adjacent normal tissue. V is TRBV28 and J is TRBJ2-1; 10 bases match TRBD2. The clonotype comes from a female donor with papillary thyroid cancer or a benign thyroid nodule (not recorded which). Some clones in this sample may be carry-over from other donors' samples. CDR3 sequence: CASRPSGRALVYNEQFF. CDR3 nucleotide sequence: TGTGCCAGCAGACCGAGCGGGAGGGCCCTTGTCTACAATGAGCAGTTCTTC.